This TCR beta chain was obtained from a study of T-cell reconstitution after alpha-beta-depleted transplantation in children. Findings and limits, study-wide: T-cell counts and diversity were attributed mostly to newly produced T cells one year after transplant.

In the case of this clonotype: The antigen is undetermined.

The CDR3 covers 14 residues. From germline, CDR1 is SGHNT and CDR2 YYREEE (reference sequence). Trimming cost V 4 bases and J 2 bases, with 12 bases left between them. Preparation of the TCRbeta library used unique molecular identifiers. Each CDR3 protein gets one entry after TCRdb re-called the PCR reads with MiXCR. The profile covers hundreds of thousands of distinct CDR3 sequences, with about an eighth appearing a single time and around 2.2% taken by the ten largest. The chain joins TRBV5-4 to TRBJ2-5, with D perhaps matching TRBD2 (6 bases). The receptor was derived from a male patient aged 10 to 17 who had a stem cell transplant for acute myeloid leukemia, so the T cells may come from the graft donor. The starting material was PBMCs, mostly from graft donor cells, obtained 360 days after TCRalphabeta/CD19-depleted stem cell transplant. The CDR3 nucleotides read TGTGCCAGCAGCGGAGGGAGGCGTCAAGAGACCCAGTACTTC. Translation: CASSGGRRQETQYF.